The 22 T cell receptor beta chains listed next were all sequenced from one sample in a study of neoadjuvant anti-PD-1 for oral cavity cancer. Method: immunoSEQ multiplex PCR; TCRdb's copy keeps in-frame clones and lacks some. Of 14,000 or so clones in the sample, 70% are singletons; the top ten hold around 2.2%. Sequences were derived from PBMCs, sampled before nivolumab (anti-PD-1) treatment. All receptors derive from a person aged 35-80 years with oral cavity squamous cell carcinoma.

V and J are TRBV11-2 and TRBJ2-7; D unclear. CDR1 SGHAT and CDR2 FQNNGV come from the germline V gene. This CDR3 spans 13 amino acids. V was pared by 1 base and J by 1 base, with 5 bases between. The CDR3 is CASSLGPSYEQYF. DNA of the CDR3: TGTGCCAGCAGCTTAGGACCTTCCTACGAGCAGTACTTC.

The chain employs TRBV15 and TRBJ1-2; 11 bases map to TRBD1. CDR1 and CDR2 from the germline V gene are LNHNV and YYDKDF (reference sequence). The V segment lost 4 bases and the J segment 5 bases; nucleotides outside the gene matches: 3. The CDR3 runs 14 residues. The CDR3 DNA follows: TGTGCCACCAGCATAGGACAGGGGGCTTATGGCTACACCTTC. Amino acid sequence: CATSIGQGAYGYTF.

The chain uses TRBV27 and TRBJ2-1, with 13 positions matching TRBD2. Germline V lookup: CDR1 MNHEY, CDR2 SMNVEV (reference sequence). Trimming took 2 bases from V and 6 from J; bases not matched to a gene: 7. This CDR3 comprises 17 residues. CDR3 amino acids: CASSLLGLAGAINEQFF. In nucleotides, the CDR3 is TGTGCCAGCAGTTTACTCGGACTAGCGGGAGCTATCAATGAGCAGTTCTTC.

A few counts support this clone. The chain is built from TRBV5-1 and TRBJ1-3; D uncertain. Germline V gives CDR1 SGHRS, CDR2 YFSETQ. Between the trimmed V and J ends, which lost 4 bases and 4 bases, there was a span of 9 bases. The CDR3 is 13 amino acids. CDR3 in amino acids: CASSADGGNTIYF. The CDR3 DNA follows: TGCGCCAGCAGCGCTGACGGGGGAAACACCATATATTTT.

This rearrangement joins TRBV7-9 to TRBJ1-2; TRBD1 matches at 10 bases. Germline V lookup: CDR1 SEHNR, CDR2 FQNEAQ (reference sequence). CDR3 length: 17 amino acids. V shed 5 bases, J shed 1 base, and the junction held 10 bases outside the gene matches. In DNA, the CDR3 is TGTGCCAGCAGCACGTCGCCGGGACAGGGGATTAACTATGGCTACACCTTC. It yields the protein CASSTSPGQGINYGYTF.

The V and J genes are TRBV19 and TRBJ1-2; 7 nucleotides align to TRBD1. Germline V gene lookup returns CDR1 LNHDA and CDR2 SQIVND (reference sequence). The V gene end was trimmed by 4 bases and the J gene end by 2 bases; junction bases not matched to a gene: 7. The CDR3 consists of 15 residues. CDR3 DNA: TGTGCCAGTAGTAGGGGGGACAGAGTAAACTATGGCTACACCTTC. This encodes CASSRGDRVNYGYTF.

This sequence joins TRBV2 and TRBJ1-2, with D unclear. This CDR3 region has 13 residues. V dropped 6 bases and J dropped 2 bases, with 10 bases sitting between them. Germline CDR1 SNHLY, CDR2 FYNNEI. The CDR3 region has the DNA TGTGCCAGCAGCGGTTCCTTGAACTATGGCTACACCTTC. Its protein is CASSGSLNYGYTF.

This rearrangement joins TRBV10-2 to TRBJ2-2, with 12 bases fitting TRBD2. The germline V gene encodes CDR1 WSHSY and CDR2 SAAADI. There are 17 residues in the CDR3. The V gene end was trimmed by 6 bases and the J gene end by 1 base; junction bases not matched to a gene: 6. The CDR3 here is CASSLLAGGLNTGELFF. CDR3 sequence (DNA): TGCGCCAGCAGCTTACTAGCGGGGGGTTTGAACACCGGGGAGCTGTTTTTT.

The rearrangement uses TRBV29-1 and TRBJ2-7; D unclear. The V and J ends lost 7 bases and 1 base respectively, with 14 bases between them. Germline V CDR1 and CDR2: SQVTM, ANQGSEA. The CDR3 consists of 13 residues. In nucleotides, the CDR3 is TGCAGCGCATGGGTGAAAACTTCCTACGAGCAGTACTTC. Translation gives CSAWVKTSYEQYF.

This sequence joins TRBV5-6 and TRBJ1-2; D perhaps matches TRBD1 (5 bases). The germline V and J ends were trimmed by 3 bases and 4 bases, with 25 bases remaining between them. The CDR3 has 18 amino acids. Germline lookup yields CDR1 SGHDT and CDR2 YYEEEE. CDR3 DNA sequence: TGTGCCAGCAGCTCGACAGTCAACGAGGTCGGAAGCGGCTATGGCTACACCTTC. This codes for CASSSTVNEVGSGYGYTF.

CDR3 sequence reads: CASRKDIQPQHF. As DNA, the CDR3 is TGTGCCAGCAGAAAGGACATTCAGCCCCAGCATTTT. This chain links TRBV6-1 with TRBJ1-5; D might be TRBD1 (5 bases). V was shortened by 6 bases and J by 6 bases, with 9 bases between the two germline ends. The CDR3 runs 12 residues. The germline V gene has CDR1 MNHNS and CDR2 SASEGT.

This clone was seen only a few times. V usage is TRBV5-1 and J usage is TRBJ1-1, with D perhaps TRBD1 (6 bases). Germline CDR1 and CDR2: SGHRS and YFSETQ. The CDR3 spans 13 residues. Between the trimmed V and J ends, which lost 4 bases and 1 base, there was a span of 8 bases. The DNA for the CDR3 is TGCGCCAGCAGCGCACAGGGGAACACTGAAGCTTTCTTT. This encodes CASSAQGNTEAFF.

The V call is TRBV7-2, the J call TRBJ1-5; unclear D gene. There are 12 residues in the CDR3. Trimming took off 4 bases at V and 6 bases at J, with 7 bases between the two ends. CDR1 is SGHTA, CDR2 FQGNSA, per germline. Written as DNA, the CDR3 is TGTGCCAGCAGCTCGGATCCTCAGCCCCAGCATTTT. The encoded protein is CASSSDPQPQHF.

The chain links TRBV5-1 to TRBJ2-7; 8 bases align to TRBD1. V dropped 2 bases and J dropped 0; count of bases not matched to a gene: 4. The CDR3 is 15 residues long. Germline CDR1 is SGHRS and CDR2 is YFSETQ. In DNA form, the CDR3 reads TGCGCCAGCAGCTTTATTACAGGGGGCTCCTACGAGCAGTACTTC. This codes for CASSFITGGSYEQYF.

The rearrangement uses TRBV6-1 and TRBJ1-1; 7 bases fit TRBD1. Per germline, CDR1 MNHNS and CDR2 SASEGT. The CDR3 length is 14 residues. V was clipped by 2 bases and J by 5 bases; unmatched bases: 5. In nucleotides, the CDR3 is TGTGCCAGCAGTGAAAGAGGGGGCCTGACTGAAGCTTTCTTT. Protein: CASSERGGLTEAFF.

The table lists this clone with a few counts. The chain combines TRBV29-1 with TRBJ1-3; D uncertain. The CDR3 sequence is 11 residues long. Per germline, CDR1 SQVTM and CDR2 ANQGSEA. V lost 6 bases and J lost 3, with 6 bases in between. The CDR3 coding sequence is TGCAGCGTATGGGGTGGAAACACCATATATTTT. It translates to CSVWGGNTIYF.

V usage is TRBV7-6 and J usage is TRBJ2-1; TRBD2 matches 10 bases. After removal of 1 base from V and 5 bases from J, the junction contained 5 bases not matched to a gene. Germline V gene sequence: CDR1 SGHVS, CDR2 FNYEAQ. The CDR3 runs to 16 residues. The DNA of the CDR3 is TGTGCCAGCAGCTTAGTGGCTAGCGGGGGACACAATGAGCAGTTCTTC. This gives the protein CASSLVASGGHNEQFF.

This clone was counted only a few times. The chain couples TRBV30 to TRBJ1-2; D is uncertain. Deletions cut 1 base from V and 7 bases from J, with 10 bases between. Germline-derived CDR1 and CDR2 are GTSNPN and SVGIG (reference sequence). The CDR3 is 12 residues long. This CDR3 is CAWSAEEGGYTF. CDR3 in DNA: TGTGCCTGGAGTGCGGAGGAGGGTGGCTACACCTTC. The whole variable domain, filled in from reference TRBV30 and TRBJ1-2, reads SQTIHQWPATLVQPVGSPLSLECTVEGTSNPNLYWYRQAAGRGLQLLFYSVGIGQISSEVPQNLSASRPQDRQFILSSKKLLLSDSGFYLCAWSAEEGGYTFGSGTRLTVV.

To note about this clone: Other DNA sequences in the sample encode the same CDR3. The V gene is TRBV6-1, the J gene TRBJ2-2; D unclear. The germline V gene has CDR1 MNHNS and CDR2 SASEGT. CDR3 length: 12 residues. V shed 5 bases and J shed 5 bases, with 6 bases lying between them. CDR3 coding DNA: TGTGCCAGCAGTAGGACGACCGGGGAGCTGTTTTTT. This codes for CASSRTTGELFF.

This chain connects TRBV19 to TRBJ1-1; no reliable D call. V lost 2 bases and J lost 1, with 5 bases in between. CDR1 and CDR2 from the germline V gene are LNHDA and SQIVND (reference sequence). The CDR3 is made up of 13 amino acids. The CDR3 DNA reads as TGTGCCAGTAGTATAAAGACGAACACTGAAGCTTTCTTT. Its protein is CASSIKTNTEAFF.

This clone was seen a few times. The chain joins TRBV5-1 to TRBJ2-2; 11 bases agree with TRBD1. Germline loops: CDR1 SGHRS, CDR2 YFSETQ. Unmatched junction bases numbered 9, after V lost 4 bases and J lost 7 bases. The CDR3 loop spans 16 amino acids. The CDR3 DNA follows: TGCGCCAGCAGCATCCGGACAGGGGGCGTCAGCGGGGAGCTGTTTTTT. Translating it yields CASSIRTGGVSGELFF.

This sequence joins TRBV7-2 and TRBJ2-1; D possibly matches TRBD1 or TRBD2 (5 bases each). The V and J ends lost 7 bases and 4 bases respectively, with 20 bases between them. Germline-derived CDR1 and CDR2 are SGHTA and FQGNSA. This CDR3 spans 16 amino acids. CDR3 sequence: CASNFWGRGHYNEQFF. The CDR3, as DNA: TGTGCCAGCAATTTCTGGGGGAGAGGTCATTACAATGAGCAGTTCTTC. Looking up the rest from reference TRBV7-2 and TRBJ2-1 gives the full variable domain: GAGVSQSPSNKVTEKGKDVELRCDPISGHTALYWYRQSLGQGLEFLIYFQGNSAPDKSGLPSDRFSAERTGGSVSTLTIQRTQQEDSAVYLCASNFWGRGHYNEQFFGPGTRLTVL.